This T cell receptor (beta chain) was found in a study of T cell repertoires in cytomegalovirus infection. Across the whole study: From public TCR beta signatures came an indication of both CMV infection and matching HLA type.

The germline V gene has CDR1 MNHNY and CDR2 SVGAGI (reference sequence). The germline V and J ends were trimmed by 6 bases and 1 base, with 17 bases remaining between them. The CDR3 has 16 residues. This clonotype was counted ten times or more. What it binds is not known. TCRdb processed the reads anew with MiXCR; each CDR3 protein has one entry. The table lists fewer than 700,000 distinct CDR3 sequences, approximately 25% of them singletons, with roughly 8% in the top ten. Findings and limits, study-wide: Dominating the ex vivo response were TCR beta clonotypes that were CMV-specific and HLA-C-restricted. CMV carriers with the relevant HLA were identified by cumulative public TCR beta family frequency.

The sample was CD8+ T cells from PBMCs. J is TRBJ2-3 and V is TRBV6-6; D gene uncertain. The TCR sequence derives from a human donor in good health (CMV status not recorded). Some clones in this sample may be carry-over from other donors' samples. CDR3 nucleotide sequence: TGTGCCAGCAGAGCCCGAACGGGCGAGGGCACAGATACGCAGTATTTT. Its translation: CASRARTGEGTDTQYF.